Shown below are 24 T cell receptor beta chains from a single sample sequenced in a study of PD-L1 blockade in urothelial cancer. Time point defined: pretreatment peripheral blood. Only in-frame clones appear in the TCRdb table, and some are missing; sequencing was by immunoSEQ multiplex PCR. Among fewer than 65,000 clones listed, 80% to 90% were seen once. Source: PBMCs, taken around atezolizumab (anti-PD-L1) treatment. These receptors came from a man between 65 and 80 years old with urothelial cancer.

This clone has at least ten counts. This sequence joins TRBV4-3 and TRBJ1-2; 7 nucleotides line up with TRBD1. The CDR3 totals 15 residues. J lost 4 bases, V lost 1 base, and 6 bases had no gene match. Looked up from germline, CDR1 is LGHNA and CDR2 is YSLEER. CDR3 DNA: TGCGCCAGCAGCCAAGCAACAGGGGAGAGCTATGGCTACACCTTC. Encoded protein: CASSQATGESYGYTF.

V usage is TRBV6-5 and J usage is TRBJ1-3; D might be TRBD1 (6 bases). The CDR3 consists of 14 residues. Deletions cut 4 bases from V and 0 bases from J, with 7 bases between. Per the germline V gene, CDR1 is MNHEY and CDR2 is SVGAGI. In nucleotides, the CDR3 is TGTGCCAGCAGTTGGGACAACTCTGGAAACACCATATATTTT. Translation gives CASSWDNSGNTIYF.

This clone was seen only a few times. The chain uses TRBV4-3 and TRBJ1-2, with D possibly being TRBD1 (5 bases). Germline-derived CDR1 and CDR2 are LGHNA and YSLEER. V lost 0 bases, J lost 6 bases, and 11 bases lay in between. This CDR3 comprises 14 residues. The CDR3 protein is CASSQEIRAHGYTF. CDR3 DNA sequence: TGCGCCAGCAGCCAAGAAATCAGGGCCCATGGCTACACCTTC.

The chain employs TRBV6-6 and TRBJ1-2; maybe TRBD1 (5 bases). The V and J ends lost 0 bases and 4 bases respectively, with 12 bases between them. This CDR3 comprises 15 residues. Germline CDR1 reads MNHNY; CDR2 reads SVGAGI (reference sequence). The CDR3 sequence is CASSYSAGDAYGYTF. The CDR3 region has the DNA TGTGCCAGCAGTTACTCGGCGGGGGACGCCTATGGCTACACCTTC.

V usage is TRBV6-6 and J usage is TRBJ1-5; possible D gene TRBD1, 6 bases. Trimming left V 1 base short and J 4 bases short, with 8 bases between. CDR1 and CDR2 from the germline V gene are MNHNY and SVGAGI (reference sequence). This CDR3 region has 14 residues. The CDR3 reads CASSYFQGNQPQHF. The CDR3 DNA sequence: TGTGCCAGCAGTTACTTTCAGGGGAATCAGCCCCAGCATTTT.

CDR3 loop: CASSPGDRDYDNEQFF. The CDR3, as DNA: TGTGCCAGCAGCCCCGGGGACAGGGATTATGACAATGAGCAGTTCTTC. This rearrangement joins TRBV6-6 to TRBJ2-1; 9 nucleotides line up with TRBD1. Per germline, CDR1 MNHNY and CDR2 SVGAGI (reference sequence). The CDR3 contains 16 residues. V lost 6 bases to trimming and J lost 5 bases; unmatched junction nucleotides: 11.

The chain joins TRBV4-2 to TRBJ1-2; D not resolved. Per the germline V gene, CDR1 is LGHNA and CDR2 is YNFKEQ. V lost 1 base and J 4 bases, leaving 16 bases between the germline ends. This CDR3 has 16 amino acids. Written as DNA, the CDR3 is TGTGCCAGCAGCCAAGCCGGCAGGTTATATACCTATGGCTACACCTTC. It translates to CASSQAGRLYTYGYTF.

V gene TRBV5-1 combines with J gene TRBJ2-1; TRBD2 matches 13 bases. From germline, CDR1 is SGHRS and CDR2 YFSETQ. After removal of 5 bases from V and 0 bases from J, the junction contained 11 bases not matched to a gene. The CDR3 totals 19 residues. CDR3 loop: CASRSRTSGRWGSYNEQFF. DNA of the CDR3: TGCGCCAGCAGATCTCGGACTAGCGGGAGATGGGGCTCCTACAATGAGCAGTTCTTC. Filled out from reference TRBV5-1 and TRBJ2-1, the complete variable domain reads KAGVTQTPRYLIKTRGQQVTLSCSPISGHRSVSWYQQTPGQGLQFLFEYFSETQRNKGNFPGRFSGRQFSNSRSEMNVSTLELGDSALYLCASRSRTSGRWGSYNEQFFGPGTRLTVL.

The V call is TRBV4-3, the J call TRBJ2-2, with TRBD2 matching 13 bases. The CDR3 is 16 amino acids. With 4 bases clipped from V and 4 bases from J, the junction kept 3 bases outside the gene matches. From germline, CDR1 is LGHNA and CDR2 YSLEER. The CDR3 loop reads CASSPGLAGSTGELFF. CDR3 sequence (DNA): TGCGCCAGCAGCCCGGGACTAGCGGGATCCACCGGGGAGCTGTTTTTT.

This chain joins TRBV29-1 and TRBJ1-1, with D maybe TRBD1 (5 bases). Germline V gene sequence: CDR1 SQVTM, CDR2 ANQGSEA. The CDR3 has 14 amino acids. Trimming took 4 bases from V and 3 from J, leaving 15 bases between them. This CDR3 is CSVGRGYGDTEAFF. The CDR3 coding sequence is TGCAGCGTTGGGCGGGGGTACGGGGACACTGAAGCTTTCTTT. The whole variable domain, filled in from reference TRBV29-1 and TRBJ1-1, reads SAVISQKPSRDICQRGTSLTIQCQVDSQVTMMFWYRQQPGQSLTLIATANQGSEATYESGFVIDKFPISRPNLTFSTLTVSNMSPEDSSIYLCSVGRGYGDTEAFFGQGTRLTVV.

The V call is TRBV7-9, the J call TRBJ1-5; D not resolved. The V gene's germline CDR1 is SEHNR and CDR2 FQNEAQ (reference sequence). The V end was cut by 2 bases, the J end by 7 bases, with 15 bases between. The CDR3 sequence is 15 residues long. CDR3 sequence reads: CASSLSTEGGQPQHF. The DNA for the CDR3 is TGTGCCAGCAGCTTATCGACGGAGGGAGGCCAGCCCCAGCATTTT.

This clone was picked up many times. The rearrangement joins TRBV4-1 to TRBJ1-5; 9 bases map to TRBD1. Per germline, CDR1 MGHRA and CDR2 YSYEKL. CDR3 size: 14 residues. Losses at the gene ends were 2 bases for V and 8 bases for J; bases not matched to a gene: 4. CDR3 region: CASSQRQGDKPQHF. The CDR3 region has the DNA TGCGCCAGCAGCCAAAGACAGGGGGATAAGCCCCAGCATTTT.

The J gene is TRBJ2-1, the V gene TRBV6-5, with TRBD1 matching over 10 bases. The CDR3 has 14 amino acids. V was clipped by 6 bases and J by 6 bases; unmatched bases: 5. In germline, CDR1 is MNHEY, CDR2 SVGAGI. The CDR3 reads CASRTGTGVNEQFF. In DNA, the CDR3 is TGTGCCAGCAGAACCGGGACAGGGGTCAATGAGCAGTTCTTC.

The sample holds one count of this clone. The J gene is TRBJ1-4, the V gene TRBV4-3; 8 bases are shared with TRBD1. Losses at the gene ends were 4 bases for V and 2 bases for J; bases not matched to a gene: 3. Germline V gene data show CDR1 as LGHNA and CDR2 as YSLEER. This CDR3 spans 15 amino acids. The CDR3 bases are TGCGCCAGCAGCCGGCAGGGGGCTACTAATGAAAAACTGTTTTTT. Encoded protein: CASSRQGATNEKLFF.

This chain joins TRBV28 and TRBJ1-1, with D maybe TRBD1 (6 bases). This CDR3 region has 16 residues. With 5 bases removed from V and 0 bases from J, the gap between germline ends came to 16 bases. Per germline, CDR1 MDHEN and CDR2 SYDVKM. This chain's CDR3 is CASSRGGAQMNTEAFF. DNA for the CDR3: TGTGCCAGCAGTCGCGGGGGGGCGCAAATGAACACTGAAGCTTTCTTT.

The genes are TRBV19 and TRBJ1-5; TRBD1 might be the D (5 bases). This CDR3 region has 13 residues. Germline V lookup: CDR1 LNHDA, CDR2 SQIVND (reference sequence). Trimming stripped 9 bases from V and 7 bases from J, with 16 bases between. The CDR3 DNA sequence: TGTGCCAGCAAAGCGGGGGGTGAACAGCCCCAGCATTTT. It codes for CASKAGGEQPQHF.

This clone was seen once. CDR3 nucleotides: TGCAGCGTTCTCAGGGCCAACGAGCAGTACTTC. Translated, it gives CSVLRANEQYF. V gene TRBV29-1 combines with J gene TRBJ2-7, with D possibly matching TRBD1 (5 bases). Germline loops: CDR1 SQVTM, CDR2 ANQGSEA. CDR3 size: 11 residues. V shed 5 bases and J shed 5 bases, with 10 bases lying between them.

The genes are TRBV2 and TRBJ2-3, with D maybe TRBD2 (6 bases). The germline V and J ends were trimmed by 0 bases and 3 bases, with 10 bases remaining between them. In germline, CDR1 is SNHLY, CDR2 FYNNEI. The CDR3 spans 15 residues. Here the CDR3 reads CASSEAKLATDTQYF. The DNA for the CDR3 is TGTGCCAGCAGTGAAGCGAAGCTAGCGACAGATACGCAGTATTTT.

Details on this clone: In the same sample, other DNA sequences code for this CDR3. The chain links TRBV4-1 to TRBJ2-3; 8 bases map to TRBD2. The CDR3 loop spans 19 amino acids. Per the germline V gene, CDR1 is MGHRA and CDR2 is YSYEKL. V lost 3 bases, J lost 5 bases, and 19 bases stayed unmatched. CDR3 coding DNA: TGCGCCAGCAGCCAGGTCTGGGGTGGGCGGGAGGCGGGAAGAGATACGCAGTATTTT. Encoded protein: CASSQVWGGREAGRDTQYF.

The chain links TRBV27 to TRBJ2-7; the D gene is possibly TRBD1 (6 bases). The CDR3 totals 14 residues. The germline gives CDR1 MNHEY, CDR2 SMNVEV (reference sequence). V was clipped by 10 bases and J by 3 bases, with 19 bases between them. The DNA for the CDR3 is TGTGCCACCTCCCTCTTGGGGGCGAACTACGAGCAGTACTTC. This gives the protein CATSLLGANYEQYF.

This clone was found once. The chain employs TRBV5-1 and TRBJ2-6; 8 bases align to TRBD2. The CDR3 runs to 18 residues. The trim removed 0 bases at V and 0 bases at J, leaving 5 bases unmatched. Germline CDR1 and CDR2: SGHRS and YFSETQ. DNA for the CDR3: TGCGCCAGCAGCTTGGGTCTAGCGGGTCTCTCTGGGGCCAACGTCCTGACTTTC. Translated, it gives CASSLGLAGLSGANVLTF. The complete variable domain, with remaining parts taken from reference TRBV5-1 and TRBJ2-6, reads KAGVTQTPRYLIKTRGQQVTLSCSPISGHRSVSWYQQTPGQGLQFLFEYFSETQRNKGNFPGRFSGRQFSNSRSEMNVSTLELGDSALYLCASSLGLAGLSGANVLTFGAGSRLTVL.

The CDR3 sequence is CASSLEQGGVQETQYF. CDR3 DNA: TGTGCCAGCAGCTTAGAGCAGGGGGGTGTTCAGGAGACCCAGTACTTC. This chain joins TRBV7-2 and TRBJ2-5; tentative D call: TRBD1 (7 bases). V was pared by 1 base and J by 5 bases, with 17 bases between. The germline V gene has CDR1 SGHTA and CDR2 FQGNSA. The CDR3 extends over 16 amino acids.

The chain recombines TRBV14 with TRBJ2-1; 8 nucleotides match TRBD2. V was clipped by 1 base and J by 2 bases; unmatched bases: 10. CDR1 and CDR2 from the germline V gene are SGHDN and FVKESK. The CDR3 spans 18 residues. The CDR3 nucleotides are TGTGCCAGCAGCCAAGTTTCGGGAGGGGGGATCACCTACAATGAGCAGTTCTTC. It yields the protein CASSQVSGGGITYNEQFF.

V usage is TRBV7-3 and J usage is TRBJ2-2; 9 positions match TRBD1. CDR1 and CDR2 from the germline V gene are SGHTA and FQGTGA. CDR3 size: 17 residues. The ends lost 5 bases at V and 4 bases at J; junction bases unmatched: 11. CDR3 DNA sequence: TGTGCCAGCAGCGCCGACCCGGGACAGGGAGGCACCGGGGAGCTGTTTTTT. Protein product: CASSADPGQGGTGELFF. Using reference TRBV7-3 and TRBJ2-2 for the parts outside the CDR3, the full variable domain is GAGVSQTPSNKVTEKGKYVELRCDPISGHTALYWYRQSLGQGPEFLIYFQGTGAADDSGLPNDRFFAVRPEGSVSTLKIQRTERGDSAVYLCASSADPGQGGTGELFFGEGSRLTVL.